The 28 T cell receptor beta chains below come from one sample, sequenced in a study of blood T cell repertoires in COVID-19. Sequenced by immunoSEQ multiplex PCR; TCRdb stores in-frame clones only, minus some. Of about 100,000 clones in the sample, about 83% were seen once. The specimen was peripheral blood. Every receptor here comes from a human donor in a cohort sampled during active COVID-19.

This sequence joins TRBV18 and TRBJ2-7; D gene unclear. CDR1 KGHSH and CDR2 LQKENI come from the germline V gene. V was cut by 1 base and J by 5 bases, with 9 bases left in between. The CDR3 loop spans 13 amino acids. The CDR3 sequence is CASSPRSSNEQYF. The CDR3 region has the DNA TGTGCCAGCTCACCACGATCTAGTAACGAGCAGTACTTC.

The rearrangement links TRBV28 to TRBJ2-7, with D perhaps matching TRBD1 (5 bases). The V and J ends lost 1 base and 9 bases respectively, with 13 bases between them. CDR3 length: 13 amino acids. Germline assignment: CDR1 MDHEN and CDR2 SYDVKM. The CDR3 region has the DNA TGTGCCAGCAGTTTATCGGCCAGGGAAAGGCAGTACTTC. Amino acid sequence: CASSLSARERQYF.

CDR3 coding DNA: TGTGCCAGCAGCTTGGACAGCTCTCGCAATCAGCCCCAGCATTTT. This codes for CASSLDSSRNQPQHF. The V call is TRBV7-2, the J call TRBJ1-5; D might be TRBD1 (6 bases). With 3 bases removed from V and 2 bases from J, the gap between germline ends came to 11 bases. The CDR3 spans 15 residues. Germline V gene sequence: CDR1 SGHTA, CDR2 FQGNSA.

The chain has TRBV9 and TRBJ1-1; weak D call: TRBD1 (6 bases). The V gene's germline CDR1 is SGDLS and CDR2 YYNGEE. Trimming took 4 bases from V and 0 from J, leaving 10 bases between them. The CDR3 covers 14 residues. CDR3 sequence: CASSTGHLNTEAFF. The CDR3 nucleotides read TGTGCCAGCAGCACGGGACACCTGAACACTGAAGCTTTCTTT.

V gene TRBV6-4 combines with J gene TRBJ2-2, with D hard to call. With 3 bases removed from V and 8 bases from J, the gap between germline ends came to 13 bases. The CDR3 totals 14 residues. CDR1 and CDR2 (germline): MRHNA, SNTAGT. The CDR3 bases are TGTGCCAGCAGTGAATCAGGCCCAGCTGGGGAGCTGTTTTTT. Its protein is CASSESGPAGELFF.

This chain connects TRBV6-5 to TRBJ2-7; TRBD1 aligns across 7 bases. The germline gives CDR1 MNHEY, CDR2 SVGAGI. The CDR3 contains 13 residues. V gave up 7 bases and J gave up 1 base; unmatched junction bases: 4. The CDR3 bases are TGTGCCAGCACTGGACAGGCGTCCTACGAGCAGTACTTC. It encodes CASTGQASYEQYF.

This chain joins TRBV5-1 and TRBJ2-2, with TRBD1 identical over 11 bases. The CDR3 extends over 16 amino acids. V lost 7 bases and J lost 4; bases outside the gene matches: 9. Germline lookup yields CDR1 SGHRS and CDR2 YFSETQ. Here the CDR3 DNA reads TGCGCCAGCGATTCGAGCGGGACAGGGGGCACCGGGGAGCTGTTTTTT. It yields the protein CASDSSGTGGTGELFF. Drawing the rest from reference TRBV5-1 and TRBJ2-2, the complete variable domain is KAGVTQTPRYLIKTRGQQVTLSCSPISGHRSVSWYQQTPGQGLQFLFEYFSETQRNKGNFPGRFSGRQFSNSRSEMNVSTLELGDSALYLCASDSSGTGGTGELFFGEGSRLTVL.

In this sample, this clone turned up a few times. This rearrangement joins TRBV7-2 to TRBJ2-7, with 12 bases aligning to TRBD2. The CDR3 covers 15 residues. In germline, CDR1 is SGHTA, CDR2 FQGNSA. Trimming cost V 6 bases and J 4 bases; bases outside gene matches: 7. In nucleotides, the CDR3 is TGTGCCAGCAGTAAGACTAGCGGGAGTAGATACGAGCAGTACTTC. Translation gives CASSKTSGSRYEQYF.

CDR3 residues: CASSSLGTEAFF. The CDR3 DNA follows: TGTGCCAGCAGTAGCCTAGGTACTGAAGCTTTCTTT. This rearrangement joins TRBV7-9 to TRBJ1-1; D is ambiguous. Germline assignment: CDR1 SEHNR and CDR2 FQNEAQ (reference sequence). The CDR3 is 12 residues long. Trimming removed 6 bases at V and 5 bases at J, with 10 bases between.

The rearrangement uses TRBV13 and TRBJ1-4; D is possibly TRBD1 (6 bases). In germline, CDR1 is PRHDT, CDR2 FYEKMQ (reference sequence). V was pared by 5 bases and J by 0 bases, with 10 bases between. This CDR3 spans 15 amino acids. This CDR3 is CASSRSGATNEKLFF. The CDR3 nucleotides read TGTGCCAGCAGCCGGTCAGGGGCAACTAATGAAAAACTGTTTTTT.

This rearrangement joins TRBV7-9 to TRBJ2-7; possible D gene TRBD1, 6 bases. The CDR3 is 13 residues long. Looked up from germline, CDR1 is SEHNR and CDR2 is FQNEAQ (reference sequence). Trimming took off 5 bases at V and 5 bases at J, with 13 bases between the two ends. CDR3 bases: TGTGCCAGCAGCCCTGACGCAGGGGACGAGCAGTACTTC. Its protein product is CASSPDAGDEQYF.

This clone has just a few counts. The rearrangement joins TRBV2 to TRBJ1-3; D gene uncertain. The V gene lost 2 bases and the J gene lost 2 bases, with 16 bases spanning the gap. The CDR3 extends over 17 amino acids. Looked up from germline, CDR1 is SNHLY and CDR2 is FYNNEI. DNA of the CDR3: TGTGCCAGCAGTGAATCGAGAGGGTCCGGTCCTGGAAACACCATATATTTT. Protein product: CASSESRGSGPGNTIYF.

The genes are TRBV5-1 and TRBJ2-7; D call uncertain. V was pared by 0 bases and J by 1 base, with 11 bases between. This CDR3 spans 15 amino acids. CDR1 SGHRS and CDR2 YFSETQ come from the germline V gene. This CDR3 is CASSLDYSFSYEQYF. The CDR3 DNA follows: TGCGCCAGCAGCTTGGATTACAGCTTTTCCTACGAGCAGTACTTC.

The CDR3 here is CASSSELTGEYSNQPQHF. In nucleotides, the CDR3 is TGTGCCAGCAGTTCCGAACTGACAGGGGAATATAGCAATCAGCCCCAGCATTTT. The chain employs TRBV28 and TRBJ1-5; 8 nucleotides line up with TRBD1. The CDR3 has 18 amino acids. V gave up 4 bases and J gave up 0 bases; unmatched junction bases: 11. Germline-derived CDR1 and CDR2 are MDHEN and SYDVKM.

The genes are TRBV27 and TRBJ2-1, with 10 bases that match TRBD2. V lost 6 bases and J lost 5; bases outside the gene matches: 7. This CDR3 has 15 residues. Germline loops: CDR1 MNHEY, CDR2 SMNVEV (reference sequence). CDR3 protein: CASSRELAGHNEQFF. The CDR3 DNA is TGTGCCAGCAGCCGGGAACTAGCGGGACACAATGAGCAGTTCTTC.

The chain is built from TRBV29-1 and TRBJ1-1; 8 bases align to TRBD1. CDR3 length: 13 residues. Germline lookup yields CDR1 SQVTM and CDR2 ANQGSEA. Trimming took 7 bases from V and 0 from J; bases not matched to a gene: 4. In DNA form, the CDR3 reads TGCAGCGCCCGGACAGGGATGAACACTGAAGCTTTCTTT. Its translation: CSARTGMNTEAFF.

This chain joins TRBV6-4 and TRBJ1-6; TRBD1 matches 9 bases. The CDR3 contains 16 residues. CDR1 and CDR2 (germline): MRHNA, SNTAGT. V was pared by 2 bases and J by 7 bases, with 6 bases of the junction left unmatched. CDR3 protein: CASSDNPGQGNSPLHF. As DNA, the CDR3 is TGTGCCAGCAGTGACAACCCGGGACAGGGAAATTCACCCCTCCACTTT.

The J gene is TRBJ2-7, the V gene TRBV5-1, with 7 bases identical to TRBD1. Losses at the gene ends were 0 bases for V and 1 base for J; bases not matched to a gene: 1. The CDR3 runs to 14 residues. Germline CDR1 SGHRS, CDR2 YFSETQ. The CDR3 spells CASSLAGQSYEQYF. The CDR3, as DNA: TGCGCCAGCAGCTTGGCGGGACAGTCCTACGAGCAGTACTTC.

This CDR3 reads CASSINGQGSYEQYF. CDR3 nucleotides: TGTGCCAGTAGTATAAACGGACAGGGCTCCTACGAGCAGTACTTC. The chain couples TRBV19 to TRBJ2-7; TRBD1 matches at 8 bases. The CDR3 totals 15 residues. V was pared by 2 bases and J by 0 bases, with 3 bases of the junction left unmatched. The germline V gene has CDR1 LNHDA and CDR2 SQIVND (reference sequence).

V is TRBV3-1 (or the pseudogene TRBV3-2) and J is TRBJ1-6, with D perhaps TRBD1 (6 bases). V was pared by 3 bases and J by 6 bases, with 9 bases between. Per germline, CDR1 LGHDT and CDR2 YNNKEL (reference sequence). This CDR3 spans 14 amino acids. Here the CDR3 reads CASSHDRINSPLHF. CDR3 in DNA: TGTGCCAGCAGCCATGACAGGATTAATTCACCCCTCCACTTT.

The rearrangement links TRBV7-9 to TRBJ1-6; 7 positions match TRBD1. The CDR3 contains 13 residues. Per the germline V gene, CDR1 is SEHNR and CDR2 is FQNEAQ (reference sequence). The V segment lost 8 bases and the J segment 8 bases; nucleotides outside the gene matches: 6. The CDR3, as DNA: TGTGCCAGCCGCGGGCAGGGGGATTCACCCCTCCACTTT. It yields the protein CASRGQGDSPLHF. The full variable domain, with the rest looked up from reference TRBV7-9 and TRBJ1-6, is DTGVSQNPRHKITKRGQNVTFRCDPISEHNRLYWYRQTLGQGPEFLTYFQNEAQLEKSRLLSDRFSAERPKGSFSTLEIQRTEQGDSAMYLCASRGQGDSPLHFGNGTRLTVT.

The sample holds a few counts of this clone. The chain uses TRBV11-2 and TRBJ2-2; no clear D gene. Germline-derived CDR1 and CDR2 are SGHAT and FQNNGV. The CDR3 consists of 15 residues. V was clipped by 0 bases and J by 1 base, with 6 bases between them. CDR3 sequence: CASSLDLGNTGELFF. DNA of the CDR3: TGTGCCAGCAGCTTAGACCTAGGGAACACCGGGGAGCTGTTTTTT.

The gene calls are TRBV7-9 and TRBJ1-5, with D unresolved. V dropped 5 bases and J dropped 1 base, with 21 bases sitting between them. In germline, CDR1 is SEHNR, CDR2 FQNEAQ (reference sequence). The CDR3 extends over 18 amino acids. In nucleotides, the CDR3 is TGTGCCAGCAGCCCGGACTCCCCGAGCCTTCAGAGCAATCAGCCCCAGCATTTT. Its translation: CASSPDSPSLQSNQPQHF.

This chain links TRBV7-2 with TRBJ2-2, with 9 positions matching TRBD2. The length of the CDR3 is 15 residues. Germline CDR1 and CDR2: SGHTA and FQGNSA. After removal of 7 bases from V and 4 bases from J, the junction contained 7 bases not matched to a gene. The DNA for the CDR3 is TGTGCCAGCAATATGCAGCGGGAGGTCACCGGGGAGCTGTTTTTT. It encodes CASNMQREVTGELFF.

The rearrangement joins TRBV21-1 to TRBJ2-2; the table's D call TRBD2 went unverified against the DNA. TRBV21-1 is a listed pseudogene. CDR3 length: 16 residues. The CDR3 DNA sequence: TGTGCCAGCAGCCTTAGGCGGGAAGGTAACACCGGGGAGCTGTTTTTT. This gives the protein CASSLRREGNTGELFF.

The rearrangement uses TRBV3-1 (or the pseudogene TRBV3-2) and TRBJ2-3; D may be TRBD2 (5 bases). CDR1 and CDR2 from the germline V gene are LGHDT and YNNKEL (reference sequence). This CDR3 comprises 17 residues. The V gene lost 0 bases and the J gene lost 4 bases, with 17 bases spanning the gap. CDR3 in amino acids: CASSQDLPRGYADTQYF. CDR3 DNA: TGTGCCAGCAGCCAAGACCTCCCACGGGGTTATGCAGATACGCAGTATTTT.

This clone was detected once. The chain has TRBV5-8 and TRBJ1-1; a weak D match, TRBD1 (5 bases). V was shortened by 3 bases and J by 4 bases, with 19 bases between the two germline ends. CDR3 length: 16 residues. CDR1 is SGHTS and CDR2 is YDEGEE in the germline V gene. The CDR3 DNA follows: TGTGCCAGCAGCTCCTCGGGGAGGGGCAGGTTCACTGAAGCTTTCTTT. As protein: CASSSSGRGRFTEAFF.

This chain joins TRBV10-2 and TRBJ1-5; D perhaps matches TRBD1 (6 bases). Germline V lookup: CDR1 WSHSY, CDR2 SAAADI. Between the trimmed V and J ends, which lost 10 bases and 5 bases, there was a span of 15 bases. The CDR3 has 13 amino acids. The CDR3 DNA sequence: TGCGCCATCCAACAGGGAGGGGATCAGCCCCAGCATTTT. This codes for CAIQQGGDQPQHF.